Described below is a single T cell receptor (beta chain) sequence and its context. Its target is unknown. Genes and germline are mouse. The sequenced fragment ends 1 residue before the CDR3 boundary, so the rest is inferred from the germline J gene. These data come from a study of tissue T cells after allogeneic stem cell transplantation. TCRdb keeps only in-frame clones here, not all; method: immunoSEQ multiplex PCR. The data show approximately 45,000 clones, approximately 70% seen once. General study findings and limits: Tissue-detected TCR repertoire was only partly captured by blood and spleen T cells.

J was trimmed by 0 bases and V by 3 bases; bases with no gene match: 5. This CDR3 contains 16 residues. The germline gives CDR1 MSHET, CDR2 SYDVDS. This chain links TRBV29 with TRBJ1-3; 7 bases are a match to TRBD1. This sequence was found in a pool of C57BL/6 mice in good health. The material sequenced was sorted cells pooled from one or two spleens. CDR3 sequence: CASSLRTGTSGNTLYF. The covered CDR3 bases are TGTGCTAGCAGTTTGAGGACAGGAACTTCTGGAAATACGCTCTAT.